Listed below are T cell receptor beta chains from one sample, sequenced in a study of blood T cell repertoires in COVID-19. Profiled with immunoSEQ multiplex PCR; TCRdb holds only in-frame clones, not every one. Of some 190,000 clones detected, about 88% appear once; the ten largest clones hold less than 7.5%. Sequencing was carried out using peripheral blood. These receptors were taken from a woman aged 40 to 55 who had recovered from COVID-19. CDR3s include the opening cysteine and the closing phenylalanine or tryptophan. The D gene is left open where the match is weak. Clone size is shown for a subset of rows, as once, few, many or a class of expanded clone.

J gene,clone size,V gene,D gene,CDR3 DNA,CDR3 protein
TRBJ1-2,NA,TRBV18,NA,TGTGCCAGCTCACCACGTCCGGACAGACTCTATGGCTACACCTTC,CASSPRPDRLYGYTF
TRBJ2-7,NA,TRBV4-3,NA,TGCGCCAGCAGCCAAGCCTCGTGGGACACACTTTACGAGCAGTACTTC,CASSQASWDTLYEQYF
TRBJ2-1,NA,TRBV5-1,TRBD2,TGCGCCAGCAGCTTGGGCGCGGGAGGGGCCTACAATGAGCAGTTCTTC,CASSLGAGGAYNEQFF
TRBJ1-1,NA,TRBV30,NA,TGTGCTTATGGACCCGGAGGTGAAGCTTTCTTT,CAYGPGGEAFF
TRBJ2-3,NA,TRBV15,NA,TGTGCCACCAGCAGAGTAGGGGAAGATACGCAGTATTTT,CATSRVGEDTQYF
TRBJ2-7,NA,TRBV27,TRBD2,TGTGCCAGCAGTTTCAGGACTAGCCAAACCTACGAGCAGTACTTC,CASSFRTSQTYEQYF
TRBJ2-1,NA,TRBV28,NA,TGTGCCAGCAGTTTTCTAGCGAGCTCCTACAATGAGCAGTTCTTC,CASSFLASSYNEQFF
TRBJ2-1,NA,TRBV7-2,NA,TGTGCCAGCAGCTCCCAGCGGGAGCAGTTCTTC,CASSSQREQFF
TRBJ1-1,NA,TRBV3-1/TRBV3-2,TRBD1,TGTGCCACCTCGACAGGGGCCTTGACTGAAGCTTTCTTT,CATSTGALTEAFF
TRBJ1-2,NA,TRBV28,TRBD1,TGTGCCAGCAGGTCCGGGACAGGGTTCACCTATGGCTACACCTTC,CASRSGTGFTYGYTF
TRBJ2-5,NA,TRBV14,NA,TGTGCCAGCAGCCAATGGGACACCTGGGAGACCCAGTACTTC,CASSQWDTWETQYF
TRBJ2-7,NA,TRBV7-2,TRBD2,TGTGCCAGCAGCTCAGGGACTAGCGGGAGGACGGGCTACGAGCAGTACTTC,CASSSGTSGRTGYEQYF
TRBJ2-4,NA,TRBV12-1,NA,TGTGCCAGCAGCGCCCGGGACACATTAGCCAAAAACATTCAGTACTTC,CASSARDTLAKNIQYF
TRBJ1-2,NA,TRBV29-1,TRBD1,TGCAGCGTAATCGGGACAGGTCTCTATGGCTACACCTTC,CSVIGTGLYGYTF
TRBJ1-4,few,TRBV19,NA,TGTGCCAGCCTGGGCCAGGGGAAAGAAAAACTGTTTTTT,CASLGQGKEKLFF
TRBJ2-4,NA,TRBV7-8,TRBD1,TGTGCCAGCAGCGTACAGGGGGCGGGGGCCAAAAACATTCAGTACTTC,CASSVQGAGAKNIQYF
TRBJ1-6,NA,TRBV12-3/TRBV12-4,NA,TGTGCCAGCAGTTCGTCCTATAATTCACCCCTCCACTTT,CASSSSYNSPLHF
TRBJ2-3,NA,TRBV6-2/TRBV6-3,NA,TGTGCCAGCAGTCTAGCGAATGTTGGAGATACGCAGTATTTT,CASSLANVGDTQYF
TRBJ2-5,NA,TRBV10-3,TRBD1,TGTGCCATCAGTGAGTCGGGACAGGGGGGAGCGACCCAGTACTTC,CAISESGQGGATQYF
TRBJ2-1,NA,TRBV20-1,TRBD2,TGCAGTGCTAGTGAGGGGACTAGTCAATACAATGAGCAGTTCTTC,CSASEGTSQYNEQFF
TRBJ1-5,NA,TRBV6-6,NA,TGTGCCAGCATGAGGGTTAGCAATCAGCCCCAGCATTTT,CASMRVSNQPQHF
TRBJ1-3,NA,TRBV18,NA,TGTGCCAGCTCACCACGACAGGCGGACTCTGGAAACACCATATATTTT,CASSPRQADSGNTIYF
TRBJ1-2,few,TRBV7-2,TRBD1,TGTGCCAGCAGCCAGAGCCACCGGGACAGTGAAGGCTACACCTTC,CASSQSHRDSEGYTF
TRBJ2-1,NA,TRBV7-9,TRBD2,TGTGCCAGCAGCCCCCTCGGGGGCGGGAGGGCCGGTGAGGAGCAGTTCTTC,CASSPLGGGRAGEEQFF
TRBJ2-3,NA,TRBV18,TRBD1,TGTGCCAGCTCACCAGGTCTCGGCAGGGGGCACTCAGATACGCAGTATTTT,CASSPGLGRGHSDTQYF
TRBJ1-1,NA,TRBV19,NA,TGTGCCAGTAGTGCGCGGACAGAGAACACTGAAGCTTTCTTT,CASSARTENTEAFF
TRBJ1-5,NA,TRBV27,TRBD1,TGTGCCAGCAGTGACGACAGGGATCAGCCCCAGCATTTT,CASSDDRDQPQHF
TRBJ1-3,NA,TRBV2,TRBD1,TGTGCCAGCAGTTGGGACAGGGTAATTTCTGGAAACACCATATATTTT,CASSWDRVISGNTIYF